A selection of T cell receptor beta chains follows, all from one sample in a study of naive and memory T cell subsets. TCRdb analysed the UMI-ligation and nested PCR reads with MiXCR anew, one entry per CDR3 protein. The profile shows 95,000 to 110,000 distinct CDR3 sequences, more than 14% of them singletons. The sample consisted of naive CD8+ T cells from blood. These TCRs come from a human donor in good health. Each CDR3 is given with its conserved first and last residue.

>TRBV7-9
CASSWGGSVDTGELFF
>TRBV27
CASSLRAGAEQYF
>TRBV12-3/TRBV12-4
CASSGPGQGVSSTEAFF
>TRBV6-2/TRBV6-3
CASSYGQRSLGAEPQHF
>TRBV7-3
CASSPTGTTYEQYF
>TRBV21-1
CASSKSYREDGYTF
>TRBV10-3
CAISEGQMEGEDGYTF
>TRBV4-2
CASSQGGEGLENEQFF
>TRBV16
CASSPAEDGYTF
>TRBV4-1
CASSLGTSGTYEQYF
>TRBV5-5
CAGDDSPMNTEAFF
>TRBV7-2
CASSLAGVGNEQYF
>TRBV19
CASTTGRGGSNQPQHF
>TRBV12-3/TRBV12-4
CASSSDTPFVGSHEQFF
>TRBV29-1
CSAGWSTDTQYF
>TRBV24-1
CATSVEGISSYNEQFF
>TRBV30
CAWSTGTGSYEQYF
>TRBV4-3
CASSPQGNTGELFF
>TRBV7-9
CASSDSRGGPIDEQFF
>TRBV19
CASRQGSYNEQFF
>TRBV28
CASRLQGPTANQPQHF
>TRBV4-3
CASSQKDYSREQYF
>TRBV7-9
CASSFPDRGGYEQYF
>TRBV4-3
CASSQENDGNIQYF
>TRBV19
CASNGRSNQPQHF
>TRBV7-2
CASSTRDLGEQYF
>TRBV27
CASSLYGDTDTQYF